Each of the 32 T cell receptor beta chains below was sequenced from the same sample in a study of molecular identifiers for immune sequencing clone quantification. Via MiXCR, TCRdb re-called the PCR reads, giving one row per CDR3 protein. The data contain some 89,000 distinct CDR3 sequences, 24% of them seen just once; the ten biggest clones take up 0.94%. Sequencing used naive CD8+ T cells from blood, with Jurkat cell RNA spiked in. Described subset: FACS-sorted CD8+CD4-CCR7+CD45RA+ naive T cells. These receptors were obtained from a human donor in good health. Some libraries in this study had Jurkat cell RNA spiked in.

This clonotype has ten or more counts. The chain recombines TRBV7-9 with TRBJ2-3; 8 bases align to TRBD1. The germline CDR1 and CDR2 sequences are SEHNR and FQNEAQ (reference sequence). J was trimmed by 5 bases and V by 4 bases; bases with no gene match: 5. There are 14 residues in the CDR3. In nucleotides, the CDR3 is TGTGCCAGCAGCTCCCTGACAGGGGTAGATACGCAGTATTTT. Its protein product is CASSSLTGVDTQYF.

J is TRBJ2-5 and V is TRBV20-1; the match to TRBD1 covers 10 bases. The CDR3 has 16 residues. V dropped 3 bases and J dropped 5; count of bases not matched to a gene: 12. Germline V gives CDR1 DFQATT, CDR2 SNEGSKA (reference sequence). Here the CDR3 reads CSARNSPGQGLETQYF. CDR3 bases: TGCAGTGCTAGGAACTCCCCGGGACAGGGGTTGGAGACCCAGTACTTC.

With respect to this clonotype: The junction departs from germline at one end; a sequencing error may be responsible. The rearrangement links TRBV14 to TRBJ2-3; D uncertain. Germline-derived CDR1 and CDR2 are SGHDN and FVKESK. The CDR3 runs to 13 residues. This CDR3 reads CASGQVVPDTQYF. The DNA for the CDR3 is TGTGCCAGCGGCCAAGTAGTTCCAGATACGCAGTATTTT.

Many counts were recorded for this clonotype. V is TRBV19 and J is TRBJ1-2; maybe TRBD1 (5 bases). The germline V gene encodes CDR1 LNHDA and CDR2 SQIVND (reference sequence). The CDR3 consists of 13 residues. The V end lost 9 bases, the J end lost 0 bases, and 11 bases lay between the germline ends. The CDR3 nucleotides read TGTGCCAGCAGTCCGACAGCTAACTATGGCTACACCTTC. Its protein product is CASSPTANYGYTF.

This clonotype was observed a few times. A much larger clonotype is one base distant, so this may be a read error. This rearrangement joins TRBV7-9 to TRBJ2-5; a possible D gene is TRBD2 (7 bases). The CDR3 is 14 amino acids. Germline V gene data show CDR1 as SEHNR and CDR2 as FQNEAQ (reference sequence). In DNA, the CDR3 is TGTGCCAGCAGCTTAATCGGGGGGCAAGAGACCCGGTACTTC. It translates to CASSLIGGQETRYF.

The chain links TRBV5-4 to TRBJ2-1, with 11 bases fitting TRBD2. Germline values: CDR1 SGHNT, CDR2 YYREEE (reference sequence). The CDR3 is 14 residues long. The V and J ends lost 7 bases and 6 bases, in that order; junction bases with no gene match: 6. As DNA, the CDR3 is TGTGCCAGCCGGGGACTAGCGGAGCTCAATGAGCAGTTCTTC. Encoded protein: CASRGLAELNEQFF.

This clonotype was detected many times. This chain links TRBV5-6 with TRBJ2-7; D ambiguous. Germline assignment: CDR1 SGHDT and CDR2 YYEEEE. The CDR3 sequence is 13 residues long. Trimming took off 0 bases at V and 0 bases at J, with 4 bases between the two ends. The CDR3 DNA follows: TGTGCCAGCAGCTTGGTCAGCTCCTACGAGCAGTACTTC. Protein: CASSLVSSYEQYF.

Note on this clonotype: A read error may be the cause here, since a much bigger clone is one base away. The CDR3 DNA is TGTGCCAGCAGTCCCACAGGGGGCGACGGCTACACCTTC. It specifies CASSPTGGDGYTF. The chain employs TRBV28 and TRBJ1-2; 9 nucleotides agree with TRBD1. The germline V gene encodes CDR1 MDHEN and CDR2 SYDVKM. With V trimmed by 5 bases and J by 8 bases, 6 bases remained unmatched. The CDR3 totals 13 residues.

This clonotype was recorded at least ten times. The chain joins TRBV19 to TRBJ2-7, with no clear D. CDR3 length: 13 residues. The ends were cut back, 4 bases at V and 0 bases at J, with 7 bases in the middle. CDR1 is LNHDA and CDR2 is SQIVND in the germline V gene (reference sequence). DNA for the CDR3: TGTGCCAGTAGTAACGGGCCCTCCTACGAGCAGTACTTC. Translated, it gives CASSNGPSYEQYF.

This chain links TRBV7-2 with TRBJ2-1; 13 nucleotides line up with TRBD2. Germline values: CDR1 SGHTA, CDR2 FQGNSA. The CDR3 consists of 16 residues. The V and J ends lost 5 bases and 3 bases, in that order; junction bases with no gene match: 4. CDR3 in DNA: TGTGCCAGCAGCGCAGGACTAGCGGGAGTCTACAATGAGCAGTTCTTC. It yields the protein CASSAGLAGVYNEQFF.

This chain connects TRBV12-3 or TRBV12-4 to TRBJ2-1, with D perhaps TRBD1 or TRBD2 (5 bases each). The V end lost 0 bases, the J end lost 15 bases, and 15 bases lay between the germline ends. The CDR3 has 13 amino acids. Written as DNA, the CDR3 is TGTGCCAGCAGTTTAGCGCAGGGACGCCTCCCGTTCTTC. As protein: CASSLAQGRLPFF.

The CDR3 DNA reads as TGTGCCAGCAGCGTTCAGGTGGGGACATACTACGAGCAGTACTTC. Its protein is CASSVQVGTYYEQYF. The V and J genes are TRBV3-1 and TRBJ2-7; D is possibly TRBD1 (6 bases). Per the germline V gene, CDR1 is LGHDT and CDR2 is YNNKEL (reference sequence). Trimming left V 5 bases short and J 3 bases short, with 17 bases between. This CDR3 has 15 amino acids.

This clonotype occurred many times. The CDR3 DNA reads TGTGCCAGCAGCCTAGGGTCCTGGGAACCGACAGGGGATACGCAGTATTTT. This sequence encodes CASSLGSWEPTGDTQYF. The chain carries TRBV12-3 or TRBV12-4 and TRBJ2-3; 7 positions match TRBD1. CDR3 length: 17 amino acids. V trimming: 6 bases; J trimming: 6 bases; junction bases outside the gene matches: 18.

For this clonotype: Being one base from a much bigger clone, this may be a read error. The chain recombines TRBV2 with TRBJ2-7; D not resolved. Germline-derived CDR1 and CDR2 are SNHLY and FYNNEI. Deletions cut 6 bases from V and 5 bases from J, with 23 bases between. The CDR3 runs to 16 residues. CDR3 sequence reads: CASRVSEEPKAHEQYF. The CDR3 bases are TGTGCCAGCAGGGTATCGGAAGAGCCAAAGGCCCACGAGCAGTACTTC.

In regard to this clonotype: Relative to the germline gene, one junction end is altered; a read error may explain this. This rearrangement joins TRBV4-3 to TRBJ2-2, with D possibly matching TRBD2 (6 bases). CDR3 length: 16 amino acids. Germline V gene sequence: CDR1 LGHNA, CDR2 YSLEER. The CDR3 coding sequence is TGCGCCAGCAGCCAAGACAGCGGGCCGATCACCGGGGAGCTGCTTTTT. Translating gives CASSQDSGPITGELLF.

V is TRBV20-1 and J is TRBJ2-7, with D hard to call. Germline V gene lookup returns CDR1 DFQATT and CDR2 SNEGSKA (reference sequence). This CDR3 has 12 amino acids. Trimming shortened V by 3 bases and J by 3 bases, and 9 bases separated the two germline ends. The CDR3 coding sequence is TGCAGTGCTAGGTTGGAAAACTACGAGCAGTACTTC. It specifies CSARLENYEQYF.

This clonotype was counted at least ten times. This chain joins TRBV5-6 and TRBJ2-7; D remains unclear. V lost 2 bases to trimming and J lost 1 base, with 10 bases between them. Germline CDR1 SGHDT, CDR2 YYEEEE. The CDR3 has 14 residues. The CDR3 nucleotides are TGTGCCAGCAGCTTCCCGGGCCCTTCCTACGAGCAGTACTTC. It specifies CASSFPGPSYEQYF.

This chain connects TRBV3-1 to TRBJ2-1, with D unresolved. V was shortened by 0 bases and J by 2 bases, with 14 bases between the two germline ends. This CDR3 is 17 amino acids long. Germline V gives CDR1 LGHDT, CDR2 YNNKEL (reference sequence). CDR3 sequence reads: CASSQDLLETTYNEQFF. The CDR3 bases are TGTGCCAGCAGCCAAGACTTATTGGAGACAACCTACAATGAGCAGTTCTTC.

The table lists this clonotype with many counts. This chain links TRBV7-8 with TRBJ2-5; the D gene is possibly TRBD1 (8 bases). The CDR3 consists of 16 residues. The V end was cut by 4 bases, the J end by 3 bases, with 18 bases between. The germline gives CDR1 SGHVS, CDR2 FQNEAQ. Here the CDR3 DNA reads TGTGCCAGCAGCTGGGGGGGACAGGAGAACAAAGAGACCCAGTACTTC. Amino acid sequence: CASSWGGQENKETQYF.

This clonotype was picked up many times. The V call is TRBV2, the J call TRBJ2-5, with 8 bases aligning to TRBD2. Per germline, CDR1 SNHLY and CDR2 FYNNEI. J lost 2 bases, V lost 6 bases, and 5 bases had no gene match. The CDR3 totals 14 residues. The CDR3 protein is CASRYGGGQETQYF. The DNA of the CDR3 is TGTGCCAGCAGATATGGCGGGGGGCAAGAGACCCAGTACTTC.

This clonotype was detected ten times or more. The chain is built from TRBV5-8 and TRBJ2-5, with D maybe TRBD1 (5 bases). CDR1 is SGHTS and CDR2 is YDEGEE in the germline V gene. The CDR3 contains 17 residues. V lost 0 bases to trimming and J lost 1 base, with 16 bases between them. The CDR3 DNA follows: TGTGCCAGCAGCTTGGCCCCAGGGATACCTACCCAAGAGACCCAGTACTTC. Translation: CASSLAPGIPTQETQYF.

In DNA, the CDR3 is TGCAGCGTTGAGGCCGGGGAGCTGTTTTTT. Translation: CSVEAGELFF. V and J are TRBV29-1 and TRBJ2-2, with unresolved D. The V gene's germline CDR1 is SQVTM and CDR2 ANQGSEA. The CDR3 consists of 10 residues. Deletions cut 3 bases from V and 6 bases from J, with 2 bases between.

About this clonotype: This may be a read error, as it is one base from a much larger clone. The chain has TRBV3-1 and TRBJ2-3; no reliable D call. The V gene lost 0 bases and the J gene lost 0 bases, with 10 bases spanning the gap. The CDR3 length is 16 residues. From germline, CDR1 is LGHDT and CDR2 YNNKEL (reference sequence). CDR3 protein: CASSQEAYPSTDTQYF. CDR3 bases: TGTGCCAGCAGCCAAGAGGCTTACCCAAGCACAGATACGCAGTATTTT.

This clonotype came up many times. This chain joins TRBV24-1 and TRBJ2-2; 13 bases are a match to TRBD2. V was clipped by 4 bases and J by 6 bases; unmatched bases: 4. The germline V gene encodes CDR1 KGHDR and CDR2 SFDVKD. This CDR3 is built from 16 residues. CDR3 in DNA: TGTGCCACCAGTGACCTACTAGCGGGAGGGCCCGGGGAGCTGTTTTTT. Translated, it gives CATSDLLAGGPGELFF.

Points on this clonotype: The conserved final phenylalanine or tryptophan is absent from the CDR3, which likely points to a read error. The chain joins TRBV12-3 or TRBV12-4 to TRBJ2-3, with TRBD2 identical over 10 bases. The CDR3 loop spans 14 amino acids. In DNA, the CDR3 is TGTGCCAGCAGTATAGCGGGGGGAAAAGATACGCAGTATCTT. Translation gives CASSIAGGKDTQYL.

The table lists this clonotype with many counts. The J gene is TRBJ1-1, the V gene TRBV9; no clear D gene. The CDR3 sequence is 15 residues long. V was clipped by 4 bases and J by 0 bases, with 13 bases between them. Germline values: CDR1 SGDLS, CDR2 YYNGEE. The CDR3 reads CASSPSEGLNTEAFF. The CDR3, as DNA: TGTGCCAGCAGCCCCAGCGAGGGTTTGAACACTGAAGCTTTCTTT.

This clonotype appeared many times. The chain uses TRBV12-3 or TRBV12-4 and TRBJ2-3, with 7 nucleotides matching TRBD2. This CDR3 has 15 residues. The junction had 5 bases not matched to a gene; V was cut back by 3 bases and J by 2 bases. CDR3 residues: CASSFGAGTTDTQYF. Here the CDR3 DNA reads TGTGCCAGCAGTTTCGGAGCGGGGACCACAGATACGCAGTATTTT.

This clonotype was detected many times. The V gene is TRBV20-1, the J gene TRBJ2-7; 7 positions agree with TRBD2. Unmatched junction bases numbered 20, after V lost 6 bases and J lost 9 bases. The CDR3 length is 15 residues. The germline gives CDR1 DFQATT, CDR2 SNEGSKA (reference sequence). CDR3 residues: CSAGSGLAEPTGQYF. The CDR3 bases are TGCAGTGCGGGAAGTGGGCTAGCGGAACCTACGGGGCAGTACTTC.

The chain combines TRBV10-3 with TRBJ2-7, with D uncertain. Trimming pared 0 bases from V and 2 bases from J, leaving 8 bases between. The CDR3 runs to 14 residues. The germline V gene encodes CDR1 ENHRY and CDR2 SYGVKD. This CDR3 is CAISESQMAYEQYF. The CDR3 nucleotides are TGTGCCATCAGTGAGTCGCAGATGGCCTACGAGCAGTACTTC.

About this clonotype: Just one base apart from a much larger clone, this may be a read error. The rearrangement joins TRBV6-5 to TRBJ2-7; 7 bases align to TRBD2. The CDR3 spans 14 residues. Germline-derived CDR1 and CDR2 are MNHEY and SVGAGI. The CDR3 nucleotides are TGTGCCAGCAGTTACGCGCTAGCGGCCTACGAGCAGTCCTTC. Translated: CASSYALAAYEQSF.

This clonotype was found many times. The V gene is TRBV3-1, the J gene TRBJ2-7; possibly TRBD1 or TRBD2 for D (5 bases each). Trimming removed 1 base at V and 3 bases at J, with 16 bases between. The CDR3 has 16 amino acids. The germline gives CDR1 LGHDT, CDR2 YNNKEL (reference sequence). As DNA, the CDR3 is TGTGCCAGCAGCCAAGGGCCCCGGGACGATTTCTACGAGCAGTACTTC. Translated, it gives CASSQGPRDDFYEQYF.

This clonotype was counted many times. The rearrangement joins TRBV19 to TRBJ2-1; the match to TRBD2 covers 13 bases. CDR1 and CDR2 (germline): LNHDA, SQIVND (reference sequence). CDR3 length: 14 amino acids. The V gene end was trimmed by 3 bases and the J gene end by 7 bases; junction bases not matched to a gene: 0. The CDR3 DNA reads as TGTGCCAGTAGTATGGGACTAGCGGGGAATGAGCAGTTCTTC. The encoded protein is CASSMGLAGNEQFF. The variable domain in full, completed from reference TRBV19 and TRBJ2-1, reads DGGITQSPKYLFRKEGQNVTLSCEQNLNHDAMYWYRQDPGQGLRLIYYSQIVNDFQKGDIAEGYSVSREKKESFPLTVTSAQKNPTAFYLCASSMGLAGNEQFFGPGTRLTVL.